Following are 26 T cell receptor beta chains from one sample sequenced in a study of STAT5B mutations in CD4+ large granular lymphocyte leukemia. Sequenced by immunoSEQ multiplex PCR; TCRdb stores in-frame clones only, minus some. The table shows about 45,000 clones, with 80% to 90% occurring only once. The sequenced material came from CD4+ T cells from blood buffy coats. The source is a human donor in good health.

J is TRBJ2-1 and V is TRBV5-1, with 7 bases matching TRBD2. Germline V gene data show CDR1 as SGHRS and CDR2 as YFSETQ. V was pared by 7 bases and J by 6 bases, with 4 bases of the junction left unmatched. CDR3 length: 12 residues. The CDR3 loop reads CASPIAGNEQFF. The CDR3 DNA reads as TGCGCCAGCCCCATAGCGGGCAATGAGCAGTTCTTC. Drawing the rest from reference TRBV5-1 and TRBJ2-1, the complete variable domain is KAGVTQTPRYLIKTRGQQVTLSCSPISGHRSVSWYQQTPGQGLQFLFEYFSETQRNKGNFPGRFSGRQFSNSRSEMNVSTLELGDSALYLCASPIAGNEQFFGPGTRLTVL.

This chain joins TRBV6-1 and TRBJ1-3; no firm D call. The CDR3 runs 14 residues. The V gene lost 5 bases and the J gene lost 0 bases, with 8 bases spanning the gap. Germline assignment: CDR1 MNHNS and CDR2 SASEGT. CDR3 loop: CASSLGNSGNTIYF. The CDR3 nucleotides read TGTGCCAGCAGTTTGGGGAACTCTGGAAACACCATATATTTT.

This clone was picked up a small number of times. V and J are TRBV30 and TRBJ1-1; a weak D match, TRBD1 (6 bases). From germline, CDR1 is GTSNPN and CDR2 SVGIG (reference sequence). V lost 3 bases and J lost 0, with 8 bases in between. The CDR3 length is 13 residues. The CDR3 nucleotides are TGTGCCTGGAGGGGGACAATGAACACTGAAGCTTTCTTT. Protein product: CAWRGTMNTEAFF.

This clone was counted once. CDR3 in amino acids: CASSVPGTGTRYEQYF. In nucleotides, the CDR3 is TGTGCCAGCAGTGTTCCCGGGACAGGGACCCGCTACGAGCAGTACTTC. The V and J genes are TRBV28 and TRBJ2-7, with 9 bases that match TRBD1. The V segment lost 5 bases and the J segment 3 bases; nucleotides outside the gene matches: 11. This CDR3 contains 16 residues. Per the germline V gene, CDR1 is MDHEN and CDR2 is SYDVKM.

V is TRBV7-2 and J is TRBJ2-1; weak D call: TRBD2 (6 bases). Germline CDR1 and CDR2: SGHTA and FQGNSA. V was shortened by 5 bases and J by 0 bases, with 11 bases between the two germline ends. This CDR3 is 15 amino acids long. The CDR3 DNA follows: TGTGCCAGCAGCACAGCGGGCAGCTCCTACAATGAGCAGTTCTTC. It specifies CASSTAGSSYNEQFF.

V gene TRBV19 combines with J gene TRBJ2-7; no clear D. Per the germline V gene, CDR1 is LNHDA and CDR2 is SQIVND (reference sequence). V was clipped by 4 bases and J by 6 bases, with 7 bases between them. The CDR3 loop spans 11 amino acids. CDR3: CASSRGSEQYF. The CDR3 DNA sequence: TGTGCCAGTAGTAGGGGAAGCGAGCAGTACTTC.

The gene calls are TRBV20-1 and TRBJ2-1; no definite D call. CDR1 and CDR2 (germline): DFQATT, SNEGSKA (reference sequence). This CDR3 has 10 residues. Trimming removed 5 bases from V and 9 bases from J, with 8 bases in between. The CDR3 sequence: CSAPVGEQFF. The CDR3 bases are TGCAGTGCTCCCGTGGGTGAGCAGTTCTTC.

V and J are TRBV27 and TRBJ1-1; the D is unclear. The germline CDR1 and CDR2 sequences are MNHEY and SMNVEV (reference sequence). The V end lost 4 bases, the J end lost 10 bases, and 13 bases lay between the germline ends. The length of the CDR3 is 12 residues. CDR3 in amino acids: CASSSPWGVAFF. The DNA of the CDR3 is TGTGCCAGCAGTTCCCCATGGGGTGTAGCTTTCTTT.

Comments on this clone: Other DNA sequences in this specimen translate into the identical CDR3. The J gene is TRBJ2-7, the V gene TRBV5-4; the D is unclear. The germline gives CDR1 SGHNT, CDR2 YYREEE (reference sequence). The V and J ends lost 0 bases and 2 bases respectively, with 9 bases between them. The CDR3 is 14 residues long. In DNA form, the CDR3 reads TGTGCCAGCAGCTTGGAGGTGACTCCCTACGAGCAGTACTTC. Its translation is CASSLEVTPYEQYF.

The gene calls are TRBV5-1 and TRBJ2-7; 10 bases match TRBD2. Germline V CDR1 and CDR2: SGHRS, YFSETQ. This CDR3 comprises 15 residues. V dropped 1 base and J dropped 3; count of bases not matched to a gene: 4. The CDR3: CASSLFGTSVYEQYF. The CDR3 DNA sequence: TGCGCCAGCAGCTTGTTCGGGACTAGCGTCTACGAGCAGTACTTC. The variable domain in full, with the rest retrieved from reference TRBV5-1 and TRBJ2-7, is KAGVTQTPRYLIKTRGQQVTLSCSPISGHRSVSWYQQTPGQGLQFLFEYFSETQRNKGNFPGRFSGRQFSNSRSEMNVSTLELGDSALYLCASSLFGTSVYEQYFGPGTRLTVT.

V gene TRBV7-2 combines with J gene TRBJ1-5; D ambiguous. Germline V gene data show CDR1 as SGHTA and CDR2 as FQGNSA. The CDR3 has 13 residues. V was cut by 5 bases and J by 3 bases, with 8 bases left in between. The CDR3, as DNA: TGTGCCAGCAGCGGCCAAAACAATCAGCCCCAGCATTTT. Its protein product is CASSGQNNQPQHF.

The genes are TRBV6-6 and TRBJ2-7; 11 nucleotides agree with TRBD1. Germline V gives CDR1 MNHNY, CDR2 SVGAGI (reference sequence). The CDR3 spans 14 residues. V shed 8 bases, J shed 6 bases, and the junction held 9 bases outside the gene matches. The CDR3, as DNA: TGTGCCAGCCTTTCAGGGACAGGGGGTGGCGAGCAGTACTTC. It yields the protein CASLSGTGGGEQYF.

The CDR3: CASNPGTSIYEQYF. For the CDR3, the DNA is TGTGCCAGCAATCCCGGGACATCCATCTACGAGCAGTACTTC. The chain joins TRBV28 to TRBJ2-7; tentative D call: TRBD1 (6 bases). V lost 7 bases, J lost 3 bases, and 16 bases lay in between. CDR1 is MDHEN and CDR2 is SYDVKM in the germline V gene. The CDR3 length is 14 residues.

The genes are TRBV9 and TRBJ2-1, with D maybe TRBD2 (6 bases). The ends were cut back, 0 bases at V and 6 bases at J, with 22 bases in the middle. Germline V gives CDR1 SGDLS, CDR2 YYNGEE. CDR3 length: 18 residues. The CDR3 region is CASSVGLGVAGTANEQFF. In DNA, the CDR3 is TGTGCCAGCAGCGTAGGTCTGGGTGTTGCGGGAACGGCCAATGAGCAGTTCTTC.

The rearrangement joins TRBV6-5 to TRBJ1-2, with a weak D call TRBD1 (5 bases). The V end was cut by 8 bases, the J end by 4 bases, with 14 bases between. Germline CDR1 MNHEY, CDR2 SVGAGI. The length of the CDR3 is 13 residues. CDR3 in DNA: TGTGCCAGCCGTTCAACTGGGACCTATGGCTACACCTTC. Residues: CASRSTGTYGYTF.

The chain uses TRBV19 and TRBJ2-2; D ambiguous. CDR1 and CDR2 from the germline V gene are LNHDA and SQIVND (reference sequence). Trimming left V 9 bases short and J 3 bases short, with 17 bases between. The CDR3 is made up of 15 amino acids. As DNA, the CDR3 is TGTGCCAGGCCCCGCCGACCATGGGACACCGGGGAGCTGTTTTTT. This codes for CARPRRPWDTGELFF.

This chain links TRBV9 with TRBJ1-2; D unresolved. Per the germline V gene, CDR1 is SGDLS and CDR2 is YYNGEE. Trimming removed 4 bases at V and 1 base at J, with 8 bases between. CDR3 size: 13 residues. The CDR3 protein is CASSPHNNYGYTF. CDR3 nucleotides: TGTGCCAGCAGCCCCCACAATAACTATGGCTACACCTTC. Supplemented by reference TRBV9 and TRBJ1-2, the full variable domain reads DSGVTQTPKHLITATGQRVTLRCSPRSGDLSVYWYQQSLDQGLQFLIQYYNGEERAKGNILERFSAQQFPDLHSELNLSSLELGDSALYFCASSPHNNYGYTFGSGTRLTVV.

The gene calls are TRBV18 and TRBJ2-3; 10 bases match TRBD2. With V trimmed by 3 bases and J by 10 bases, 10 bases remained unmatched. From germline, CDR1 is KGHSH and CDR2 LQKENI. The CDR3 is 15 residues long. The CDR3 nucleotides are TGTGCCAGCTCACCGGGTAGCGGGAGGACTAATGCGCAGTATTTT. Translation gives CASSPGSGRTNAQYF.

The chain has TRBV7-9 and TRBJ1-1; D unclear. The CDR3 loop spans 14 amino acids. Deletions cut 2 bases from V and 4 bases from J, with 11 bases between. Germline V gene lookup returns CDR1 SEHNR and CDR2 FQNEAQ (reference sequence). The CDR3 protein is CASSLSEALTEAFF. As DNA, the CDR3 is TGTGCCAGCAGCTTAAGCGAGGCGCTCACTGAAGCTTTCTTT.

The genes are TRBV14 and TRBJ2-2, with unresolved D. Looked up from germline, CDR1 is SGHDN and CDR2 is FVKESK. The CDR3 extends over 15 amino acids. Trimming removed 1 base at V and 6 bases at J, with 12 bases between. The CDR3 DNA reads TGTGCCAGCAGCCAAGTTCCGAGTGATTCCGGGGAGCTGTTTTTT. Residues: CASSQVPSDSGELFF.

The chain uses TRBV14 and TRBJ1-1, with D unclear. CDR3 length: 15 amino acids. CDR1 is SGHDN, CDR2 FVKESK, per germline. V was cut by 1 base and J by 0 bases, with 9 bases left in between. The CDR3, as DNA: TGTGCCAGCAGCCAAGTCTACGGAATGAACACTGAAGCTTTCTTT. This translates into CASSQVYGMNTEAFF.

The chain carries TRBV2 and TRBJ2-2; D possibly matches TRBD1 or TRBD2 (5 bases each). V gave up 5 bases and J gave up 6 bases, with 10 bases separating them. The CDR3 sequence is 13 residues long. The germline CDR1 and CDR2 sequences are SNHLY and FYNNEI. CDR3 bases: TGTGCCAGCAGTCGAGGGGTACCCGGGGAGCTGTTTTTT. As protein: CASSRGVPGELFF.

CDR3 region: CASSDRVEYGYTF. The CDR3 nucleotides read TGTGCCAGCAGTGACAGGGTAGAATATGGCTACACCTTC. The V gene is TRBV25-1, the J gene TRBJ1-2; D is perhaps TRBD1 (5 bases). The CDR3 totals 13 residues. The germline CDR1 and CDR2 sequences are MGHDK and SYGVNS. V gave up 3 bases and J gave up 5 bases, with 10 bases separating them.

This clone was picked up one time. The chain carries TRBV30 and TRBJ1-2, with TRBD1 as a possible D gene (6 bases). With 4 bases removed from V and 6 bases from J, the gap between germline ends came to 12 bases. This CDR3 contains 12 residues. The germline gives CDR1 GTSNPN, CDR2 SVGIG (reference sequence). DNA of the CDR3: TGTGCCTGGAAGGTAGGGGGTAATGGCTACACCTTC. Translated, it gives CAWKVGGNGYTF.

The chain carries TRBV25-1 and TRBJ1-5, with D unresolved. CDR3 length: 14 amino acids. Germline CDR1 is MGHDK and CDR2 is SYGVNS. V was pared by 6 bases and J by 1 base, with 10 bases between. The CDR3 region is CASRTTRSNQPQHF. CDR3 nucleotides: TGTGCCAGCAGGACCACTAGGAGCAATCAGCCCCAGCATTTT. The full variable domain, with the rest looked up from reference TRBV25-1 and TRBJ1-5, is EADIYQTPRYLVIGTGKKITLECSQTMGHDKMYWYQQDPGMELHLIHYSYGVNSTEKGDLSSESTVSRIRTEHFPLTLESARPSHTSQYLCASRTTRSNQPQHFGDGTRLSIL.

This CDR3 reads CASSLGTGGDTQYF. As DNA, the CDR3 is TGTGCCAGCAGCTTAGGGACAGGGGGAGATACGCAGTATTTT. The chain joins TRBV7-2 to TRBJ2-3, with 10 bases that match TRBD1. Germline V CDR1 and CDR2: SGHTA, FQGNSA. V was pared by 1 base and J by 5 bases, with 0 bases of the junction left unmatched. The CDR3 loop spans 14 amino acids.